This T cell receptor beta chain is from a study of T cell responses to AZD1222 COVID-19 vaccine. Sequencing used immunoSEQ multiplex PCR; TCRdb keeps in-frame clones, though not all of them. The data hold around 120,000 clones, with more than 85% observed a single time. Study conclusions and caveats: Donors, mostly white British, included more females; clonal diversity was possibly underestimated. Researchers took repertoire samples only after the peak T cell response had come. Baseline seropositives among AZD1222 recipients totaled only five to seven.

With V trimmed by 3 bases and J by 4 bases, 5 bases remained unmatched. CDR3 length: 15 amino acids. Looked up from germline, CDR1 is SGDLS and CDR2 is YYNGEE. As concerns this clone: What it recognizes is unknown.

This clonotype was sampled from an adult in good health. This chain connects TRBV9 to TRBJ2-1; 9 positions agree with TRBD1. Sample: peripheral blood, taken on day 0 of AZD1222 vaccination. The DNA for the CDR3 is TGTGCCAGCAGCGAAGGGACAGGGTTGTACAATGAGCAGTTCTTC. Protein: CASSEGTGLYNEQFF.